The present T cell receptor beta chain was sequenced within a study of Ad26.COV2.S vaccination and SARS-CoV-2 variants. CDR3 size: 16 residues. The trim removed 5 bases at V and 0 bases at J, leaving 6 bases unmatched. Germline-derived CDR1 and CDR2 are SGHVS and FQNEAQ. Profiling relied on immunoSEQ multiplex PCR, and the TCRdb table lists in-frame clones only, not all of them. The top ten clones hold about 3.6% of a sample with about 280,000 clones, 87% of them seen once. Treatment given: some 19 received Ad26.COV2.S at low or high dose, single or two shots; 5 received placebo; per-sample allocation not given. Sampling was performed 63 days after the first vaccine or placebo injection.

This chain links TRBV7-8 with TRBJ2-7; 11 bases line up with TRBD1. Material: peripheral blood, obtained in a trial of Ad26.COV2.S vaccine versus placebo. The receptor was derived from a person aged 18 to 65 who received the Ad26.COV2.S COVID-19 vaccine or a placebo. The DNA for the CDR3 is TGTGCCAGCAGCCGGGCGGGGACAGGGGGCTCCTACGAGCAGTACTTC. Protein: CASSRAGTGGSYEQYF.